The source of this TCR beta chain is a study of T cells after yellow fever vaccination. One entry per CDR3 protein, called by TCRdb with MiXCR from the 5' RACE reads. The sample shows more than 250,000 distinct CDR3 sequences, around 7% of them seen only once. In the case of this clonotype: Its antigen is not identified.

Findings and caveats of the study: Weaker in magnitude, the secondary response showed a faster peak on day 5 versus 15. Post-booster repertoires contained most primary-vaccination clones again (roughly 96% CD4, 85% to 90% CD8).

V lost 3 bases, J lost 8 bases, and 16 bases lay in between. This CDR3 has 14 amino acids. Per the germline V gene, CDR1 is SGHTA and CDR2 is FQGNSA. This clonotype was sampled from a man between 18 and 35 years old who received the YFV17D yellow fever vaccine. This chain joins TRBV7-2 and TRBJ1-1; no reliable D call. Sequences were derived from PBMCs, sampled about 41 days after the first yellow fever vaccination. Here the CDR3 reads CASSFNGRLGEAFF. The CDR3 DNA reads TGTGCCAGCAGCTTTAATGGACGCCTTGGAGAAGCTTTCTTT.